These 18 T cell receptor beta chains came from one sample sequenced in a study of T cells after posttransplantation cyclophosphamide. A marrow graft followed busulfan-fludarabine conditioning, with cyclophosphamide on days +3 and +4. Assay: immunoSEQ multiplex PCR; the TCRdb copy retains only in-frame clones and omits some. The sample contains some 5,700 clones, 1.8% of which appear only once. This sample comprised PBMCs, obtained approximately 38 weeks after a stem cell transplant with posttransplant cyclophosphamide. These receptor sequences come from a male patient aged 25-45 years who received an allogeneic stem cell transplant from a related donor, was CMV-positive, and had no GVHD. T cells may partly derive from the graft donor.

The CDR3 nucleotides are TGTGCCAGCAGCTTAGGGGGCCCAAGAGTCCAGTTCTTC. Translating gives CASSLGGPRVQFF. This rearrangement joins TRBV11-2 to TRBJ2-1; D may be TRBD1 (5 bases). The V end lost 1 base, the J end lost 13 bases, and 14 bases lay between the germline ends. This CDR3 has 13 residues. Germline V lookup: CDR1 SGHAT, CDR2 FQNNGV.

This clone was seen a few times. The rearrangement joins TRBV6-5 to TRBJ2-7, with D perhaps TRBD1 (5 bases). In germline, CDR1 is MNHEY, CDR2 SVGAGI. This CDR3 spans 14 amino acids. V shed 2 bases and J shed 4 bases, with 12 bases lying between them. The DNA for the CDR3 is TGTGCCAGCAGTTACAGTAGGGGCGGTTACGAGCAGTACTTC. Protein: CASSYSRGGYEQYF.

This clone occurred a few times. Other DNA sequences in this specimen translate into the identical CDR3. The rearrangement uses TRBV7-2 and TRBJ2-1, with 9 bases fitting TRBD2. The germline V gene has CDR1 SGHTA and CDR2 FQGNSA. This CDR3 comprises 15 residues. V lost 5 bases, J lost 4 bases, and 6 bases stayed unmatched. CDR3: CASSLTSGPYNEQFF. CDR3 in DNA: TGTGCCAGCAGCCTGACTAGCGGTCCTTACAATGAGCAGTTCTTC.

This clone was detected a few times. This chain uses TRBV6-5 with TRBJ2-7, with TRBD1 as a possible D gene (5 bases). This CDR3 is built from 14 residues. Germline values: CDR1 MNHEY, CDR2 SVGAGI. V lost 2 bases and J 3 bases, leaving 11 bases between the germline ends. CDR3 sequence (DNA): TGTGCCAGCAGTTACGGTCGCCAGGGCTACGAGCAGTACTTC. Its translation: CASSYGRQGYEQYF.

This clone occurred a few times. This chain joins TRBV9 and TRBJ1-6; D is undetermined. In germline, CDR1 is SGDLS, CDR2 YYNGEE. The V end lost 3 bases, the J end lost 10 bases, and 11 bases lay between the germline ends. This CDR3 is built from 13 residues. Here the CDR3 DNA reads TGTGCCAGCAGCGGAGGGAGAGACTCACCCCTCCACTTT. It encodes CASSGGRDSPLHF.

This clone came up a few times. The chain employs TRBV23-1 and TRBJ2-6; 8 bases fit TRBD1. TRBV23-1 is an open reading frame whose function is uncertain. Trimming took 3 bases from V and 0 from J; bases not matched to a gene: 10. The CDR3 spans 19 residues. CDR3 in DNA: TGCGCCAGCAGTCAGCCAGAGATAACAGGGGGCTCTGGGGCCAACGTCCTGACTTTC. This gives the protein CASSQPEITGGSGANVLTF.

J is TRBJ1-2 and V is TRBV19; 7 positions match TRBD1. J gave up 7 bases and V 5 bases, and 7 bases lay outside the gene matches. Germline CDR1 is LNHDA and CDR2 is SQIVND (reference sequence). The CDR3 is made up of 13 amino acids. The CDR3 DNA is TGTGCCAGTAGTCCCGACAGGGTAGTTGGCTACACCTTC. Protein sequence: CASSPDRVVGYTF.

The chain carries TRBV30 and TRBJ1-2; D ambiguous. There are 12 residues in the CDR3. CDR1 is GTSNPN and CDR2 is SVGIG in the germline V gene (reference sequence). Trimming took off 1 base at V and 4 bases at J, with 7 bases between the two ends. CDR3 residues: CAWSGGLYGYTF. In nucleotides, the CDR3 is TGTGCCTGGAGTGGTGGGCTCTATGGCTACACCTTC.

This chain connects TRBV29-1 to TRBJ2-1; 7 nucleotides match TRBD1. The CDR3 sequence is 11 residues long. The junction had 6 bases not matched to a gene; V was cut back by 3 bases and J by 13 bases. CDR1 is SQVTM and CDR2 is ANQGSEA in the germline V gene. The CDR3 sequence: CSVEGTVLQFF. The CDR3 coding sequence is TGCAGCGTTGAGGGGACAGTCCTTCAGTTCTTC.

This clone is classed as medium-sized. Other DNA sequences of this sample code for an identical CDR3. The chain carries TRBV28 and TRBJ1-2, with 7 bases aligning to TRBD1. The CDR3 is 14 amino acids. CDR1 and CDR2 (germline): MDHEN, SYDVKM. V trimming: 5 bases; J trimming: 4 bases; junction bases outside the gene matches: 7. The DNA for the CDR3 is TGTGCCAGCAGTCCTGGGACAGCCTTCTATGGCTACACCTTC. It encodes CASSPGTAFYGYTF.

This clone was picked up a small number of times. The rearrangement joins TRBV5-4 to TRBJ1-2, with 7 positions matching TRBD1. Germline trimming cut 3 bases from V and 2 bases from J; bases unmatched to any gene: 4. The CDR3 consists of 14 residues. Germline V lookup: CDR1 SGHNT, CDR2 YYREEE (reference sequence). CDR3 DNA sequence: TGTGCCAGCAGCTGGGGGGACAGAAACTATGGCTACACCTTC. Amino acid sequence: CASSWGDRNYGYTF.

The chain uses TRBV27 and TRBJ1-2, with TRBD1 identical over 7 bases. The V segment lost 5 bases and the J segment 4 bases; nucleotides outside the gene matches: 13. CDR3 length: 16 amino acids. Germline V gene lookup returns CDR1 MNHEY and CDR2 SMNVEV (reference sequence). The CDR3, as DNA: TGTGCCAGCAGTCCGTCGACAGGGACCCGACCCTATGGCTACACCTTC. Translating it yields CASSPSTGTRPYGYTF.

This clone rates as medium-sized (0.01 to 0.1%). The chain links TRBV10-1 to TRBJ2-1; D is perhaps TRBD2 (6 bases). The CDR3 contains 14 residues. V lost 3 bases, J lost 9 bases, and 15 bases lay in between. Germline-derived CDR1 and CDR2 are WNHNN and SYGVQD (reference sequence). The CDR3 nucleotides are TGCGCCAGCAGTGAAGGGCTGGCCGGGGGTGAGCAGTTCTTC. It codes for CASSEGLAGGEQFF.

This clone has a handful of counts. The chain has TRBV9 and TRBJ1-2; 9 bases map to TRBD1. The V gene's germline CDR1 is SGDLS and CDR2 YYNGEE. With V trimmed by 3 bases and J by 3 bases, 0 bases remained unmatched. This CDR3 is built from 13 residues. The CDR3 sequence: CASSGDRDYGYTF. Here the CDR3 DNA reads TGTGCCAGCAGCGGGGACAGGGACTATGGCTACACCTTC.

Only a few counts were recorded for this clone. V gene TRBV6-5 combines with J gene TRBJ2-2, with unresolved D. V was cut by 4 bases and J by 3 bases, with 12 bases left in between. Germline CDR1 and CDR2: MNHEY and SVGAGI. CDR3 length: 15 amino acids. Here the CDR3 reads CASSSPPGYTGELFF. The CDR3, as DNA: TGTGCCAGCAGTTCACCCCCAGGTTACACCGGGGAGCTGTTTTTT.

There are a few counts of this clone. Other DNA sequences in the sample encode the same CDR3. The V call is TRBV7-9, the J call TRBJ1-6; perhaps TRBD1 as D (6 bases). V was trimmed by 3 bases and J by 16 bases, leaving 31 bases between them. The CDR3 covers 18 residues. Germline V CDR1 and CDR2: SEHNR, FQNEAQ (reference sequence). Here the CDR3 reads CASSFRDTPSSYNSALHF. In DNA form, the CDR3 reads TGTGCCAGCAGCTTCAGGGACACCCCGAGCTCCTATAATTCCGCGCTCCACTTT. Supplemented by reference TRBV7-9 and TRBJ1-6, the full variable domain reads DTGVSQNPRHKITKRGQNVTFRCDPISEHNRLYWYRQTLGQGPEFLTYFQNEAQLEKSRLLSDRFSAERPKGSFSTLEIQRTEQGDSAMYLCASSFRDTPSSYNSALHFGNGTRLTVT.

The rearrangement uses TRBV6-6 and TRBJ1-5, with 7 nucleotides matching TRBD1. With V trimmed by 7 bases and J by 13 bases, 13 bases remained unmatched. Germline V gene lookup returns CDR1 MNHNY and CDR2 SVGAGI (reference sequence). The CDR3 spans 13 residues. The CDR3 DNA is TGTGCCAGCATGAGGGGGCGAGGTCAGGCGCAGCATTTT. Protein product: CASMRGRGQAQHF.

The V call is TRBV5-4, the J call TRBJ2-1; D remains unclear. The CDR3 sequence is 15 residues long. Germline CDR1 SGHNT, CDR2 YYREEE (reference sequence). Trimming shortened V by 1 base and J by 5 bases, and 13 bases separated the two germline ends. CDR3 bases: TGTGCCAGCAGCTTGCCCCCGGGTCAAAACAATGAGCAGTTCTTC. Protein product: CASSLPPGQNNEQFF.